These T cell receptor beta chains were read from a single sample in a study of T-cell memory formation after mild COVID-19. MiXCR was run by TCRdb on the 5' RACE reads, yielding one entry per CDR3 protein. The repertoire consists of some 250,000 distinct CDR3 sequences, with roughly 18% occurring once and the leading ten covering 23%. The specimen was PBMCs or a T cell subset sorted from them (not recorded which). Receptors originate from a man between 18 and 35 years old who had mild COVID-19 (a few samples of this study predate the infection). Cell type and time point are not known. Both conserved end residues are part of each CDR3. The order of the fields is J gene, D gene, V gene, clone size, CDR3 DNA, CDR3 protein. The D gene is left open where the match is weak. For some rows the clone size is stated as once, few or many, or as a class when expanded; others skip it.

j_call: TRBJ1-1
d_call: TRBD1
v_call: TRBV4-1
clone_size: -
cdr3_nt: TGCGCCAGCAGCCCTAGGGACAGGCCGCGGGTTGAAGCTTTCTTT
cdr3_aa: CASSPRDRPRVEAFF

j_call: TRBJ2-2
d_call: -
v_call: TRBV4-1
clone_size: -
cdr3_nt: TGCGCCAGCAGCCAAGATGGGGGTAGGACCTGGGAGCTGTTTTTT
cdr3_aa: CASSQDGGRTWELFF

j_call: TRBJ1-6
d_call: TRBD1
v_call: TRBV9
clone_size: few
cdr3_nt: TGTGCCAGCAGCCCGGGACAGGGTAAAAATTCACCCCTCCACTTT
cdr3_aa: CASSPGQGKNSPLHF

j_call: TRBJ2-5
d_call: -
v_call: TRBV7-2
clone_size: many
cdr3_nt: TGTGCCAGCAGCTTAGTAGTGCGGGAGACCCAGTACTTC
cdr3_aa: CASSLVVRETQYF

j_call: TRBJ1-1
d_call: -
v_call: TRBV5-6
clone_size: few
cdr3_nt: TGTGCCAGCAGCTTGGTAGGGAACTTGAACACTGAAGCTTTCTTT
cdr3_aa: CASSLVGNLNTEAFF

j_call: TRBJ2-7
d_call: -
v_call: TRBV4-3
clone_size: few
cdr3_nt: TGCGCCAGCAGCCAAGAGTGGAGGTCCTACGAGCAGTACTTC
cdr3_aa: CASSQEWRSYEQYF

j_call: TRBJ1-2
d_call: -
v_call: TRBV7-2
clone_size: many
cdr3_nt: TGTGCCAGCAGCTTAGCTCTCACTCTGGGATATGGCTACACCTTC
cdr3_aa: CASSLALTLGYGYTF

j_call: TRBJ2-5
d_call: -
v_call: TRBV7-2
clone_size: -
cdr3_nt: TGTGCCAGCAGCAATAAAGCCAGACAAGAGACCCAGTACTTC
cdr3_aa: CASSNKARQETQYF

j_call: TRBJ2-5
d_call: -
v_call: TRBV11-2
clone_size: few
cdr3_nt: TGTGCCAGCCGACCCATGGGCCAAGAGACCCAGTACTTC
cdr3_aa: CASRPMGQETQYF

j_call: TRBJ1-1
d_call: TRBD1
v_call: TRBV7-9
clone_size: -
cdr3_nt: TGTGCCAGCAGCTTTTCCGGGACAGGGATCACTGAAGCTTTCTTT
cdr3_aa: CASSFSGTGITEAFF

j_call: TRBJ2-1
d_call: TRBD1
v_call: TRBV5-5
clone_size: -
cdr3_nt: TGTGCCAGCAGGAGGACAGGGGGGAATGAGCAGTTCTTC
cdr3_aa: CASRRTGGNEQFF

j_call: TRBJ2-1
d_call: TRBD1
v_call: TRBV14
clone_size: -
cdr3_nt: TGTGCCAGCAGCCGACGGACAGGGCGGGATGAGCAGTTCTTC
cdr3_aa: CASSRRTGRDEQFF

j_call: TRBJ1-1
d_call: -
v_call: TRBV4-1
clone_size: few
cdr3_nt: TGCGCCAGCAGCCAGGACCACCGGACATCAGCTTTCTTT
cdr3_aa: CASSQDHRTSAFF

j_call: TRBJ1-2
d_call: -
v_call: TRBV6-5
clone_size: -
cdr3_nt: TGTGCCAGCAGCACCCTACCGGCGGCGGGTTCAATCTCCTATGGCTACACCTTC
cdr3_aa: CASSTLPAAGSISYGYTF

j_call: TRBJ1-4
d_call: TRBD1
v_call: TRBV7-8
clone_size: -
cdr3_nt: TGTGCCAGCAGCAAGGGACAGACAACTAATGAAAAACTGTTTTTT
cdr3_aa: CASSKGQTTNEKLFF

j_call: TRBJ2-7
d_call: -
v_call: TRBV6-5
clone_size: -
cdr3_nt: TGTGCCAGCAGTTACTACCGGGACCACCCCTCCTACGAGCAGTACTTC
cdr3_aa: CASSYYRDHPSYEQYF

j_call: TRBJ2-5
d_call: TRBD2
v_call: TRBV28
clone_size: -
cdr3_nt: TGTGCCAGCAGTTTGTGGTCCGGACTAGCGGGGGGCGAGACCCAGTACTTC
cdr3_aa: CASSLWSGLAGGETQYF

j_call: TRBJ2-2
d_call: TRBD2
v_call: TRBV4-2
clone_size: many
cdr3_nt: TGTGCCAGCAGCCGGACTAGCACCGGGGAGCTGTTTTTT
cdr3_aa: CASSRTSTGELFF

j_call: TRBJ2-5
d_call: TRBD2
v_call: TRBV10-3
clone_size: few
cdr3_nt: TGTGCCATCAGCGAAGAGCCGGGACTACAAGAGACCCAGTACTTC
cdr3_aa: CAISEEPGLQETQYF

j_call: TRBJ2-7
d_call: -
v_call: TRBV29-1
clone_size: -
cdr3_nt: TGCAGCGTTGGGGCCCCGGTTGAGCAGTACTTC
cdr3_aa: CSVGAPVEQYF

j_call: TRBJ2-3
d_call: -
v_call: TRBV5-4
clone_size: -
cdr3_nt: TGTGCCAGCAGCCAGGGGATCCCAGATACGCAGTATTTT
cdr3_aa: CASSQGIPDTQYF

j_call: TRBJ2-5
d_call: TRBD2
v_call: TRBV2
clone_size: few
cdr3_nt: TGTGCCAGCAGTGGAGTTCGTGCTAGCGGACCCAGTGGGACCCAGTACTTC
cdr3_aa: CASSGVRASGPSGTQYF

j_call: TRBJ1-3
d_call: -
v_call: TRBV7-3
clone_size: few
cdr3_nt: TGTGCCAGCAGCCTAGAGGGGTACAAAGGAAACACCATATATTTT
cdr3_aa: CASSLEGYKGNTIYF

j_call: TRBJ2-4
d_call: -
v_call: TRBV7-8
clone_size: few
cdr3_nt: TGTGCCAGCAGCTTAGAAGCAGGGGGGGTACTAAACATTCAGTACTTC
cdr3_aa: CASSLEAGGVLNIQYF

j_call: TRBJ2-2
d_call: -
v_call: TRBV21-1
clone_size: few
cdr3_nt: TGTGCCAGCAGCCGAGACGGACAGCTCGGGGAGCTGTTTTTT
cdr3_aa: CASSRDGQLGELFF

j_call: TRBJ1-1
d_call: -
v_call: TRBV12-3/TRBV12-4
clone_size: -
cdr3_nt: TGTGCCAGCAGTTTCAGGGTTCCCGCTGAAGCTTTCTTT
cdr3_aa: CASSFRVPAEAFF

j_call: TRBJ2-5
d_call: -
v_call: TRBV4-3
clone_size: -
cdr3_nt: TGCGCCAGCAGCCAAGATTGGCCCGGGACTCAAGAGACCCAGTACTTC
cdr3_aa: CASSQDWPGTQETQYF

j_call: TRBJ1-1
d_call: TRBD1
v_call: TRBV20-1
clone_size: -
cdr3_nt: TGCAGTGCGGACAGGGGGCGCGGGGGTACCATGAACACTGAAGCTTTCTTT
cdr3_aa: CSADRGRGGTMNTEAFF

j_call: TRBJ2-2
d_call: TRBD1
v_call: TRBV7-8
clone_size: -
cdr3_nt: TGTGCCAGCAGCTCACAGGGGAGACGAGGCGGGGAGCTGTTTTTT
cdr3_aa: CASSSQGRRGGELFF

j_call: TRBJ2-7
d_call: TRBD2
v_call: TRBV20-1
clone_size: few
cdr3_nt: TGCAGTGCAGGACTAGCGGGGACCTACGAGCAGTACTTC
cdr3_aa: CSAGLAGTYEQYF

j_call: TRBJ1-4
d_call: -
v_call: TRBV7-2
clone_size: few
cdr3_nt: TGTGCCAGCACCGCAGGGTCATGGGAAAAACTGTTTTTT
cdr3_aa: CASTAGSWEKLFF

j_call: TRBJ2-3
d_call: -
v_call: TRBV4-1
clone_size: -
cdr3_nt: TGCGCCAGCAGCCCACAGGAGGATACGCAGTATTTT
cdr3_aa: CASSPQEDTQYF

j_call: TRBJ1-4
d_call: -
v_call: TRBV5-1
clone_size: -
cdr3_nt: TGCGCCAGCAGTGAAGGACAGAATGAAAAACTGTTTTTT
cdr3_aa: CASSEGQNEKLFF

j_call: TRBJ2-1
d_call: -
v_call: TRBV5-1
clone_size: few
cdr3_nt: TGCGCCAGCAGCTTGGCCCCAGGGGAGAAGAGTGAGCAGTTCTTC
cdr3_aa: CASSLAPGEKSEQFF

j_call: TRBJ2-1
d_call: TRBD1
v_call: TRBV20-1
clone_size: -
cdr3_nt: TGCAGTGCACCGGACAGGAGCTCCTACAATGAGCAGTTCTTC
cdr3_aa: CSAPDRSSYNEQFF

j_call: TRBJ2-3
d_call: -
v_call: TRBV11-2
clone_size: -
cdr3_nt: TGTGCCAGCAGCTTATCTGGGCAGGCAGATACGCAGTATTTT
cdr3_aa: CASSLSGQADTQYF

j_call: TRBJ1-1
d_call: TRBD1
v_call: TRBV12-3/TRBV12-4
clone_size: many
cdr3_nt: TGTGCCAGCAGTACAGGGGAGGGAACTGAAGCTTTCTTT
cdr3_aa: CASSTGEGTEAFF

j_call: TRBJ2-1
d_call: -
v_call: TRBV24-1
clone_size: -
cdr3_nt: TGTGCCACCAGTGTCGAGGCGGCCAATGAGCAGTTCTTC
cdr3_aa: CATSVEAANEQFF

j_call: TRBJ2-3
d_call: -
v_call: TRBV5-8
clone_size: many
cdr3_nt: TGTGCCAGCAGCCGTAGCGCAGATACGCAGTATTTT
cdr3_aa: CASSRSADTQYF

j_call: TRBJ2-4
d_call: TRBD1
v_call: TRBV4-2
clone_size: many
cdr3_nt: TGTGCCAGCAGCCAAGCCGAGACGGACAGGGGGCTTGCCAAAAACATTCAGTACTTC
cdr3_aa: CASSQAETDRGLAKNIQYF

j_call: TRBJ2-2
d_call: -
v_call: TRBV20-1
clone_size: -
cdr3_nt: TGCAGTGCTAGAGAGACCCGGAACACCGGGGAGCTGTTTTTT
cdr3_aa: CSARETRNTGELFF

j_call: TRBJ1-6
d_call: TRBD1
v_call: TRBV4-1
clone_size: few
cdr3_nt: TGCGCCAGCAGCCCGGGACAGTCGAGGGGTTCACCCCTCCACTTT
cdr3_aa: CASSPGQSRGSPLHF

j_call: TRBJ1-5
d_call: TRBD1
v_call: TRBV6-1
clone_size: -
cdr3_nt: TGTGCCAGCAGAACAGACAGGGTCTCCCAGCCCCAGCATTTT
cdr3_aa: CASRTDRVSQPQHF

j_call: TRBJ2-1
d_call: TRBD2
v_call: TRBV9
clone_size: few
cdr3_nt: TGTGCCAGCAGCAGAGGAAGCGGGGGGGATTACAATGAGCAGTTCTTC
cdr3_aa: CASSRGSGGDYNEQFF

j_call: TRBJ2-1
d_call: -
v_call: TRBV7-6
clone_size: -
cdr3_nt: TGTGCCAGCAGCCCGGAGCAGCTCGCGGGGGAGCAGTTCTTC
cdr3_aa: CASSPEQLAGEQFF

j_call: TRBJ1-3
d_call: TRBD1
v_call: TRBV12-3/TRBV12-4
clone_size: many
cdr3_nt: TGTGCCAGCACTTTACAGGGGGCTGGAAACACCATATATTTT
cdr3_aa: CASTLQGAGNTIYF

j_call: TRBJ2-3
d_call: -
v_call: TRBV20-1
clone_size: -
cdr3_nt: TGCAGTGCTCCCGGCCCCCCAGATACGCAGTATTTT
cdr3_aa: CSAPGPPDTQYF

j_call: TRBJ1-1
d_call: -
v_call: TRBV27
clone_size: -
cdr3_nt: TGTGCCAGCAGTTTAGGTAATGTGGCTGAAGCTTTCTTT
cdr3_aa: CASSLGNVAEAFF

j_call: TRBJ2-3
d_call: TRBD2
v_call: TRBV2
clone_size: few
cdr3_nt: TGTGCCAGCACCCGACTAGCGGGGGGGCCTTCTGATACGCAGTATTTT
cdr3_aa: CASTRLAGGPSDTQYF

j_call: TRBJ2-7
d_call: TRBD2
v_call: TRBV4-2
clone_size: -
cdr3_nt: TGTGCCAGCAGCCAAGAGGAAACTAGCGGGGACTACGAGCAGTACTTC
cdr3_aa: CASSQEETSGDYEQYF

j_call: TRBJ2-5
d_call: TRBD2
v_call: TRBV7-9
clone_size: few
cdr3_nt: TGTGCCAGCAGCTTCCGCACTAGCGGCCAAGAGACCCAGTACTTC
cdr3_aa: CASSFRTSGQETQYF

j_call: TRBJ2-5
d_call: -
v_call: TRBV7-8
clone_size: -
cdr3_nt: TGTGCCAGCAGCAGGACGGAGACTGGGACCCAGTACTTC
cdr3_aa: CASSRTETGTQYF

j_call: TRBJ2-3
d_call: -
v_call: TRBV15
clone_size: -
cdr3_nt: TGTGCCACCAGCCCGAGGAATAAGGGCGCGACAGATACGCAGTATTTT
cdr3_aa: CATSPRNKGATDTQYF

j_call: TRBJ2-1
d_call: TRBD1
v_call: TRBV25-1
clone_size: -
cdr3_nt: TGTGCCAGCAGTGAACCTGCCGGGACAGGGGATGAGCAGTTCTTC
cdr3_aa: CASSEPAGTGDEQFF

j_call: TRBJ2-5
d_call: TRBD2
v_call: TRBV7-3
clone_size: -
cdr3_nt: TGTGCCAGCAGCTTCGGACTAGCGGGGGATAAGACCCAGTACTTC
cdr3_aa: CASSFGLAGDKTQYF

j_call: TRBJ1-5
d_call: -
v_call: TRBV3-1
clone_size: -
cdr3_nt: TGTGCCAGCAGCCACGGCGGAGGCAATCAGCCCCAGCATTTT
cdr3_aa: CASSHGGGNQPQHF

j_call: TRBJ1-1
d_call: -
v_call: TRBV2
clone_size: many
cdr3_nt: TGTGCCAGCCGATACGGGATCACTGAAGCTTTCTTT
cdr3_aa: CASRYGITEAFF